A single sample gave rise to the 22 T cell receptor beta chains below, sequenced in a study of blood T cell repertoires in COVID-19. Sequencing used immunoSEQ multiplex PCR; TCRdb keeps in-frame clones, though not all of them. The data contain over 60,000 clones, approximately 80% of them singletons. The specimen sequenced was peripheral blood. The receptor source for this set is a man aged 50-59 years with COVID-19, enrolled during active disease.

The chain couples TRBV6-5 to TRBJ1-6, with a weak D call TRBD1 (6 bases). Germline-derived CDR1 and CDR2 are MNHEY and SVGAGI. Trimming left V 6 bases short and J 7 bases short, with 13 bases between. The CDR3 extends over 14 amino acids. Written as DNA, the CDR3 is TGTGCCAGCAGGACCGGACAGTCAAATTCACCCCTCCACTTT. It translates to CASRTGQSNSPLHF.

Comments on this clone: The same CDR3 is also encoded by other DNA sequences in this sample. The V and J genes are TRBV7-2 and TRBJ2-5; 9 nucleotides align to TRBD2. The V gene end was trimmed by 1 base and the J gene end by 5 bases; junction bases not matched to a gene: 8. Germline V gene sequence: CDR1 SGHTA, CDR2 FQGNSA. The CDR3 totals 16 residues. The CDR3 DNA reads as TGTGCCAGCAGCTTAGAGTGGCGGGGGGGCCGTGAGACCCAGTACTTC. Residues: CASSLEWRGGRETQYF.

The rearrangement links TRBV2 to TRBJ2-6; D is perhaps TRBD1 (5 bases). Deletions cut 4 bases from V and 2 bases from J, with 9 bases between. This CDR3 comprises 15 residues. CDR1 is SNHLY and CDR2 is FYNNEI in the germline V gene. The CDR3: CASSADRPGANVLTF. CDR3 DNA: TGTGCCAGCAGTGCTGACAGACCTGGGGCCAACGTCCTGACTTTC.

The table lists this clone with a count of one. The chain has TRBV5-4 and TRBJ2-3; 9 nucleotides align to TRBD2. The J segment lost 3 bases and the V segment lost 4 bases, leaving 6 bases of the junction unmatched. This CDR3 is built from 15 residues. Germline CDR1 reads SGHNT; CDR2 reads YYREEE (reference sequence). The CDR3 sequence is CASSPPSGGTDTQYF. In nucleotides, the CDR3 is TGTGCCAGCAGCCCTCCGAGCGGGGGGACAGATACGCAGTATTTT.

This clone was detected only once. V usage is TRBV5-1 and J usage is TRBJ1-2; 9 nucleotides align to TRBD1. CDR3 length equals 14 residues. V shed 4 bases, J shed 7 bases, and the junction held 8 bases outside the gene matches. CDR1 and CDR2 from the germline V gene are SGHRS and YFSETQ. The CDR3 bases are TGCGCCAGCAGCCCGAGGACAGGGGTTGGTGGCTACACCTTC. Its protein is CASSPRTGVGGYTF.

The genes are TRBV7-2 and TRBJ2-3; TRBD2 aligns across 10 bases. V lost 6 bases, J lost 4 bases, and 13 bases stayed unmatched. Germline CDR1 SGHTA, CDR2 FQGNSA. The CDR3 has 17 amino acids. The CDR3 DNA follows: TGTGCCAGCAGTTCTCCGCGGACTAGCGGAATTCCAGATACGCAGTATTTT. It yields the protein CASSSPRTSGIPDTQYF. The variable domain in full, with the rest retrieved from reference TRBV7-2 and TRBJ2-3, is GAGVSQSPSNKVTEKGKDVELRCDPISGHTALYWYRQSLGQGLEFLIYFQGNSAPDKSGLPSDRFSAERTGGSVSTLTIQRTQQEDSAVYLCASSSPRTSGIPDTQYFGPGTRLTVL.

The rearrangement links TRBV19 to TRBJ1-2; no definite D call. CDR3 length: 13 residues. Germline V gene sequence: CDR1 LNHDA, CDR2 SQIVND (reference sequence). Trimming took 3 bases from V and 2 from J, leaving 7 bases between them. CDR3 sequence: CASSIPSNYGYTF. CDR3 coding DNA: TGTGCCAGTAGTATCCCAAGCAACTATGGCTACACCTTC.

The V call is TRBV6-6, the J call TRBJ2-3, with a possible D match to TRBD2 (6 bases). The V end lost 10 bases, the J end lost 4 bases, and 18 bases lay between the germline ends. The CDR3 extends over 14 amino acids. Germline CDR1 is MNHNY and CDR2 is SVGAGI (reference sequence). The CDR3 nucleotides read TGTGCCACCAAATCCGGGGGTCGCCCAGATACGCAGTATTTT. Its protein is CATKSGGRPDTQYF.

The chain links TRBV2 to TRBJ1-5; possible D gene TRBD1, 6 bases. Germline V gene sequence: CDR1 SNHLY, CDR2 FYNNEI. Trimming stripped 6 bases from V and 2 bases from J, with 14 bases between. The length of the CDR3 is 15 residues. In DNA, the CDR3 is TGTGCCAGCAGGGGGGCCTCGAGCGGCAATCAGCCCCAGCATTTT. Its translation: CASRGASSGNQPQHF.

The rearrangement links TRBV3-1 (or the pseudogene TRBV3-2) to TRBJ2-7, with D perhaps matching TRBD2 (6 bases). The CDR3 extends over 15 amino acids. Germline CDR1 is LGHDT and CDR2 is YNNKEL (reference sequence). V gave up 1 base and J gave up 0 bases, with 10 bases separating them. CDR3 DNA: TGTGCCAGCAGCCAAGTTCCCGGGAGCTCCTACGAGCAGTACTTC. Its protein product is CASSQVPGSSYEQYF.

The chain recombines TRBV7-3 with TRBJ1-5; 10 bases match TRBD1. With V trimmed by 1 base and J by 6 bases, 12 bases remained unmatched. The CDR3 consists of 18 residues. CDR1 and CDR2 from the germline V gene are SGHTA and FQGTGA. CDR3 DNA: TGTGCCAGCAGCTTAATTCTGACAGGGGGCGGGTTTCCTCAGCCCCAGCATTTT. This translates into CASSLILTGGGFPQPQHF.

This chain's CDR3 is CSASSPLTGSYEQYF. The CDR3 DNA reads TGCAGTGCTAGTTCCCCTCTTACCGGTTCGTACGAGCAGTACTTC. This sequence joins TRBV20-1 and TRBJ2-7; D is unclear. This CDR3 has 15 amino acids. Germline CDR1 DFQATT, CDR2 SNEGSKA (reference sequence). Trimming shortened V by 3 bases and J by 4 bases, and 19 bases separated the two germline ends.

This chain connects TRBV7-2 to TRBJ1-1, with 9 nucleotides matching TRBD1. CDR3 length equals 14 residues. After removal of 5 bases from V and 10 bases from J, the junction contained 11 bases not matched to a gene. Germline V CDR1 and CDR2: SGHTA, FQGNSA. The CDR3 coding sequence is TGTGCCAGCAGCGAATCGGGGACAGGGAGTCCAGCTTTCTTT. It translates to CASSESGTGSPAFF.

The CDR3 coding sequence is TGTGCCAGTAAGCCTGGATCAGGGCTTAGGGCCCCTGAAGCTTTCTTT. Its translation is CASKPGSGLRAPEAFF. V usage is TRBV19 and J usage is TRBJ1-1; possibly TRBD1 for D (5 bases). The germline V and J ends were trimmed by 7 bases and 6 bases, with 24 bases remaining between them. The CDR3 loop spans 16 amino acids. Germline V gene sequence: CDR1 LNHDA, CDR2 SQIVND (reference sequence).

This clone was recorded a few times. The rearrangement uses TRBV7-9 and TRBJ1-2; maybe TRBD1 (5 bases). Per the germline V gene, CDR1 is SEHNR and CDR2 is FQNEAQ (reference sequence). Trimming stripped 7 bases from V and 8 bases from J, with 17 bases between. The CDR3 extends over 13 amino acids. CDR3: CASTQTVDRGYTF. The CDR3 DNA follows: TGTGCCAGCACCCAGACAGTAGACCGGGGCTACACCTTC.

J is TRBJ1-5 and V is TRBV18, with D maybe TRBD1 (6 bases). V gave up 2 bases and J gave up 3 bases, with 11 bases separating them. The CDR3 runs 15 residues. The germline V gene has CDR1 KGHSH and CDR2 LQKENI. In DNA form, the CDR3 reads TGTGCCAGCTCACCAAGACAGGCGATCAATCAGCCCCAGCATTTT. Encoded protein: CASSPRQAINQPQHF.

Points on this clone: Germline and junction disagree at one end, which may indicate a read error. The chain uses TRBV7-7 and TRBJ2-3; the match to TRBD1 covers 8 bases. The germline V gene encodes CDR1 SSHAT and CDR2 FNYEAQ (reference sequence). The CDR3 totals 16 residues. CDR3 sequence reads: CASSLRSGGGEDTQYF. CDR3 nucleotides: TGTGCTAGCAGCTTACGGTCAGGGGGCGGTGAAGATACGCAGTATTTT.

This clone turned up a few times. The V and J genes are TRBV11-1 and TRBJ1-1; 9 bases agree with TRBD1. The germline CDR1 and CDR2 sequences are SGHAT and FQDESV (reference sequence). V lost 4 bases to trimming and J lost 1 base; unmatched junction nucleotides: 1. The CDR3 has 14 residues. The CDR3 region is CASSSDRGNTEAFF. The CDR3 coding sequence is TGTGCCAGCAGCTCGGACAGGGGGAACACTGAAGCTTTCTTT.

The chain joins TRBV11-2 to TRBJ1-2, with 7 bases identical to TRBD1. Germline V gene lookup returns CDR1 SGHAT and CDR2 FQNNGV. This CDR3 contains 16 residues. V lost 0 bases and J lost 2; bases outside the gene matches: 6. This CDR3 reads CASSLDRGQFNYGYTF. CDR3 in DNA: TGTGCCAGCAGCTTAGATCGGGGACAGTTCAACTATGGCTACACCTTC. Using reference TRBV11-2 and TRBJ1-2 for the parts outside the CDR3, the full variable domain is EAGVAQSPRYKIIEKRQSVAFWCNPISGHATLYWYQQILGQGPKLLIQFQNNGVVDDSQLPKDRFSAERLKGVDSTLKIQPAKLEDSAVYLCASSLDRGQFNYGYTFGSGTRLTVV.

The V and J genes are TRBV5-5 and TRBJ2-1; TRBD1 matches 9 bases. Germline CDR1 is SGHKS and CDR2 is YYEKEE (reference sequence). After removal of 4 bases from V and 8 bases from J, the junction contained 16 bases not matched to a gene. This CDR3 spans 17 amino acids. In nucleotides, the CDR3 is TGTGCCAGCAGCGACGATACAGGGGGCGGTTTTAGCGATGAGCAGTTCTTC. As protein: CASSDDTGGGFSDEQFF.

The V and J genes are TRBV6-5 and TRBJ1-4, with D possibly being TRBD1 (6 bases). Germline V gene data show CDR1 as MNHEY and CDR2 as SVGAGI. V was cut by 6 bases and J by 8 bases, with 13 bases left in between. The CDR3 sequence is 13 residues long. The CDR3 nucleotides read TGTGCCAGCAGAATGGGGGCCGAGGAAAAACTGTTTTTT. Its translation: CASRMGAEEKLFF.

The genes are TRBV6-1 and TRBJ2-7, with TRBD2 as a possible D gene (6 bases). The germline V gene has CDR1 MNHNS and CDR2 SASEGT. V was cut by 2 bases and J by 4 bases, with 9 bases left in between. The CDR3 has 13 residues. The CDR3: CASSEYGGYEQYF. CDR3 nucleotide sequence: TGTGCCAGCAGTGAATACGGGGGTTACGAGCAGTACTTC.